This TCR beta chain stems from a study of response to subunit inactivated influenza vaccine. Study-level findings and limits: Every seasonal influenza vaccination brings in few new T cells, the authors suggested.

This clonotype was seen a few times. As yet, its antigen is unknown. One entry per CDR3 protein results from TCRdb running MiXCR on the RT-PCR reads. The sample lists about 800,000 distinct CDR3 sequences, about 20% occurring once. The V gene's germline CDR1 is ENHRY and CDR2 SYGVKD. Trimming removed 6 bases from V and 3 bases from J; junction bases left unmatched: 8. This CDR3 contains 16 residues. Source: PBMCs from blood, taken around 5 days after vaccination. The TCR originated in a man between 45 and 60 years old who received an inactivated influenza vaccine. This chain links TRBV10-3 with TRBJ2-3; 11 bases match TRBD1. The CDR3 DNA is TGTGCCATCAGGACAGGACAGGGGGCAGGTACAGATACGCAGTATTTT. Translating it yields CAIRTGQGAGTDTQYF.